This T cell receptor (beta chain) was identified in a study of graft-versus-host responses after intestinal transplantation. As for the study in general: Transplant types were multivisceral, liver-intestinal, or isolated intestinal.

The repertoire was sequenced with immunoSEQ multiplex PCR; TCRdb's copy has only in-frame clones and lacks some. The repertoire holds approximately 82,000 clones, with approximately 95% as singletons. In regard to this clone: The antigen is unknown.

The CDR3 consists of 11 residues. Germline CDR1 and CDR2: SGHAT and FQNNGV. V dropped 2 bases and J dropped 8 bases, with 4 bases sitting between them. This TCR was recovered from a human donor who was the organ donor for an intestinal transplant. The chain has TRBV11-2 and TRBJ2-1, with D uncertain. The sample here was unstimulated CD8+ T cells sorted from spleen or lymph node cells, taken before transplant. CDR3 in DNA: TGTGCCAGCAGCTTACGGGATGAGCAGTTCTTC. It specifies CASSLRDEQFF.